The 20 T cell receptor beta chains in this list originate from one sample, sequenced in a study of blood T cell repertoires in COVID-19. Only in-frame clones appear in the TCRdb table, and some are missing; sequencing was by immunoSEQ multiplex PCR. The sample has around 250,000 clones, over 70% seen once. Sequences were obtained from peripheral blood. The receptors come from a man aged 40-49 years with active or convalescent COVID-19.

V is TRBV10-2 and J is TRBJ2-3; perhaps TRBD2 as D (5 bases). Germline CDR1 is WSHSY and CDR2 is SAAADI. The CDR3 runs to 15 residues. Between the trimmed V and J ends, which lost 2 bases and 2 bases, there was a span of 11 bases. The CDR3 sequence: CASSEQFGITDTQYF. CDR3 coding DNA: TGCGCCAGCAGTGAGCAATTCGGGATCACAGATACGCAGTATTTT.

This clone was detected a few times. This chain connects TRBV3-1 (or the pseudogene TRBV3-2) to TRBJ1-5; 9 bases fit TRBD1. J was trimmed by 3 bases and V by 1 base; bases with no gene match: 13. From germline, CDR1 is LGHDT and CDR2 YNNKEL (reference sequence). The length of the CDR3 is 19 residues. For the CDR3, the DNA is TGTGCCAGCAGCCAAGGGACCCCGACAGGGGGGTTACCCAATCAGCCCCAGCATTTT. This encodes CASSQGTPTGGLPNQPQHF.

The rearrangement joins TRBV6-4 to TRBJ2-1, with 10 bases lining up with TRBD2. CDR3 size: 16 residues. J was trimmed by 2 bases and V by 2 bases; bases with no gene match: 3. Germline CDR1 MRHNA, CDR2 SNTAGT. CDR3 in DNA: TGTGCCAGCAGTGACCTAGCGGGGGTCCCCTACAATGAGCAGTTCTTC. This gives the protein CASSDLAGVPYNEQFF.

Comments on this clone: The CDR3 end shows no conserved phenylalanine or tryptophan, and so a read error is likely. No DNA is shown, since the ends of the CDR3 on it are uncertain; the CDR3 is the one TCRdb lists. This chain uses TRBV6-1 with TRBJ1-1; TRBD1, the table's D call, was not compared with the DNA. Germline V gene lookup returns CDR1 MNHNS and CDR2 SASEGT. The CDR3 length is 10 residues, termini included. The chain's CDR3 is CASSEDGGPT.

This clone has only one observation. The chain couples TRBV30 to TRBJ1-2, with D maybe TRBD1 (5 bases). The CDR3 is 12 residues long. Germline CDR1 reads GTSNPN; CDR2 reads SVGIG (reference sequence). Trimming pared 5 bases from V and 4 bases from J, leaving 11 bases between. The CDR3 here is CAWEPGGYGYTF. In DNA form, the CDR3 reads TGTGCCTGGGAACCGGGGGGCTATGGCTACACCTTC.

V is TRBV6-5 and J is TRBJ2-1; 10 bases agree with TRBD2. CDR3 length equals 14 residues. Germline lookup yields CDR1 MNHEY and CDR2 SVGAGI. The V segment lost 6 bases and the J segment 6 bases; nucleotides outside the gene matches: 5. The CDR3 bases are TGTGCCAGCAGCCGGACTAGCGGACGCAATGAGCAGTTCTTC. Amino acid sequence: CASSRTSGRNEQFF.

The chain combines TRBV6-5 with TRBJ1-2; possibly TRBD1 for D (6 bases). CDR1 is MNHEY and CDR2 is SVGAGI in the germline V gene. The CDR3 loop spans 15 amino acids. The V end was cut by 5 bases, the J end by 2 bases, with 15 bases between. The chain's CDR3 is CASSKRQVLNYGYTF. In DNA, the CDR3 is TGTGCCAGCAGTAAGAGACAGGTCCTCAACTATGGCTACACCTTC.

This clone came up once. The chain uses TRBV4-1 and TRBJ2-3, with 10 bases fitting TRBD2. The CDR3 is made up of 17 amino acids. Trimming cost V 1 base and J 4 bases; bases outside gene matches: 8. Germline V gene sequence: CDR1 MGHRA, CDR2 YSYEKL. The CDR3 is CASSQGSGGADADTQYF. The CDR3 DNA sequence: TGCGCCAGCAGCCAAGGGAGCGGGGGGGCCGACGCAGATACGCAGTATTTT.

The chain joins TRBV6-5 to TRBJ2-7; the match to TRBD1 covers 7 bases. The CDR3 has 14 amino acids. CDR1 and CDR2 (germline): MNHEY, SVGAGI. With 7 bases clipped from V and 3 bases from J, the junction kept 9 bases outside the gene matches. CDR3 sequence: CASIPGTVGYEQYF. In DNA form, the CDR3 reads TGTGCCAGCATCCCCGGGACAGTTGGCTACGAGCAGTACTTC.

The chain joins TRBV5-1 to TRBJ2-3, with 8 bases identical to TRBD1. This CDR3 has 15 residues. V lost 1 base to trimming and J lost 0 bases; unmatched junction nucleotides: 1. Germline lookup yields CDR1 SGHRS and CDR2 YFSETQ. The CDR3 region is CASSLTGGSTDTQYF. CDR3 DNA sequence: TGCGCCAGCAGCTTGACAGGGGGGAGCACAGATACGCAGTATTTT. Full variable domain (outside the CDR3, taken from reference TRBV5-1 and TRBJ2-3): KAGVTQTPRYLIKTRGQQVTLSCSPISGHRSVSWYQQTPGQGLQFLFEYFSETQRNKGNFPGRFSGRQFSNSRSEMNVSTLELGDSALYLCASSLTGGSTDTQYFGPGTRLTVL.

This chain joins TRBV11-2 and TRBJ1-6; D not resolved. Trimming removed 5 bases at V and 14 bases at J, with 16 bases between. The CDR3 spans 13 residues. The V gene's germline CDR1 is SGHAT and CDR2 FQNNGV. CDR3 region: CASSLEDVGSLHF. CDR3 sequence (DNA): TGTGCCAGCAGCCTCGAGGATGTAGGTTCCCTCCACTTT. Together with reference TRBV11-2 and TRBJ1-6, the CDR3 gives the full variable domain: EAGVAQSPRYKIIEKRQSVAFWCNPISGHATLYWYQQILGQGPKLLIQFQNNGVVDDSQLPKDRFSAERLKGVDSTLKIQPAKLEDSAVYLCASSLEDVGSLHFGNGTRLTVT.

The rearrangement links TRBV3-1 (or the pseudogene TRBV3-2) to TRBJ1-1; the D gene is possibly TRBD1 (5 bases). Germline V gene lookup returns CDR1 LGHDT and CDR2 YNNKEL (reference sequence). The CDR3 extends over 13 amino acids. V lost 0 bases and J 5 bases, leaving 7 bases between the germline ends. The CDR3: CASSQDGGTEAFF. In nucleotides, the CDR3 is TGTGCCAGCAGCCAAGATGGGGGGACTGAAGCTTTCTTT.

CDR3 region: CASSLGQIGTSVEQYF. CDR3 sequence (DNA): TGTGCCAGCAGCTTGGGTCAGATCGGTACTAGCGTAGAGCAGTACTTC. V gene TRBV5-4 combines with J gene TRBJ2-7; 7 bases map to TRBD2. Per the germline V gene, CDR1 is SGHNT and CDR2 is YYREEE (reference sequence). The CDR3 length is 16 residues. J gave up 7 bases and V 0 bases, and 13 bases lay outside the gene matches.

The CDR3 region has the DNA TGTGCCAGTAGTATAGGGCTAGCGGTAAGCACAGATACGCAGTATTTT. Encoded protein: CASSIGLAVSTDTQYF. The V call is TRBV19, the J call TRBJ2-3, with 7 bases identical to TRBD2. The CDR3 length is 16 residues. Trimming at V came to 1 base and at J to 0 bases, leaving 4 bases not matched to a gene. The germline gives CDR1 LNHDA, CDR2 SQIVND (reference sequence).

CDR3 sequence reads: CASSSGGTNEKLFF. The CDR3 bases are TGTGCCAGCAGCTCCGGGGGGACTAATGAAAAACTGTTTTTT. J is TRBJ1-4 and V is TRBV7-9, with a tentative D call TRBD1 (5 bases). The germline CDR1 and CDR2 sequences are SEHNR and FQNEAQ (reference sequence). V was pared by 4 bases and J by 2 bases, with 8 bases between. This CDR3 comprises 14 residues.

The gene calls are TRBV18 and TRBJ2-7; 15 positions match TRBD2. CDR1 is KGHSH and CDR2 is LQKENI in the germline V gene. The CDR3 contains 17 residues. Trimming cost V 6 bases and J 4 bases; bases outside gene matches: 10. CDR3 sequence: CASSPKGLAGGSYEQYF. CDR3 bases: TGTGCCAGCTCCCCGAAGGGACTAGCGGGGGGTTCATACGAGCAGTACTTC.

Worth noting for this clone: This CDR3 is also generated by other DNA sequences in the sample. The rearrangement joins TRBV11-2 to TRBJ1-1, with unresolved D. The V gene's germline CDR1 is SGHAT and CDR2 FQNNGV. This CDR3 has 14 amino acids. V was shortened by 0 bases and J by 4 bases, with 9 bases between the two germline ends. The CDR3 sequence: CASSLDRGSTEAFF. CDR3 bases: TGTGCCAGCAGCTTAGATCGGGGAAGCACTGAAGCTTTCTTT.

V and J are TRBV7-2 and TRBJ2-7; D is perhaps TRBD1 (6 bases). Looked up from germline, CDR1 is SGHTA and CDR2 is FQGNSA. The CDR3 runs to 13 residues. Between the trimmed V and J ends, which lost 3 bases and 2 bases, there was a span of 8 bases. The CDR3 sequence is CASSFAGAYEQYF. DNA for the CDR3: TGTGCCAGCAGCTTCGCAGGGGCCTACGAGCAGTACTTC. Using reference TRBV7-2 and TRBJ2-7 for the parts outside the CDR3, the full variable domain is GAGVSQSPSNKVTEKGKDVELRCDPISGHTALYWYRQSLGQGLEFLIYFQGNSAPDKSGLPSDRFSAERTGGSVSTLTIQRTQQEDSAVYLCASSFAGAYEQYFGPGTRLTVT.

The V call is TRBV7-2, the J call TRBJ2-2; 16 nucleotides agree with TRBD2. The CDR3 runs to 18 residues. With 4 bases clipped from V and 6 bases from J, the junction kept 8 bases outside the gene matches. Per the germline V gene, CDR1 is SGHTA and CDR2 is FQGNSA. The CDR3 reads CASSSGTSGRAPAGELFF. CDR3 sequence (DNA): TGTGCCAGCAGCTCCGGGACTAGCGGGAGGGCCCCCGCCGGGGAGCTGTTTTTT.

The genes are TRBV7-3 and TRBJ1-1; 11 bases are a match to TRBD1. The CDR3 loop spans 15 amino acids. Looked up from germline, CDR1 is SGHTA and CDR2 is FQGTGA. V trimming: 1 base; J trimming: 3 bases; junction bases outside the gene matches: 1. The CDR3 spells CASSLMGQGDTEAFF. For the CDR3, the DNA is TGTGCCAGCAGCTTAATGGGACAGGGGGACACTGAAGCTTTCTTT.